This T cell receptor beta chain was sequenced for a study of identical twins. V shed 0 bases and J shed 7 bases, with 12 bases lying between them. The CDR3 is made up of 14 amino acids. A universal primer site was incorporated via template switching, and the cDNA contained unique molecular identifiers. TCRdb used MiXCR to reprocess the 5' RACE reads, holding one entry per CDR3 protein. The table has more than 350,000 distinct CDR3 sequences, about 9% seen once. The study's findings and limits: Where out-of-frame alpha sequences were twin-shared, they showed excess low generation probability.

To note about this clonotype: The antigen is not known.

Sequencing was done on a sample of naive T cells sorted from blood. The sequence came from a woman aged 50 to 65 in good health. The gene calls are TRBV12-3 or TRBV12-4 and TRBJ1-1, with D uncertain. The chain's CDR3 is CASSLAPGEGEAFF. DNA for the CDR3: TGTGCCAGCAGTTTAGCGCCCGGGGAGGGTGAAGCTTTCTTT.